This T cell receptor beta chain was retrieved from a study of cytomegalovirus exposure and HLA in healthy donors. PCR used 60 Vbeta primers and 13 Jbeta primers. Measured with immunoSEQ multiplex PCR; TCRdb has only the in-frame clones, and not every one. The sample lists some 65,000 clones; about 72% were seen once. Of note for this clone: What it binds is unknown.

CDR1 and CDR2 from the germline V gene are SGHTA and FQGNSA. V trimming: 5 bases; J trimming: 6 bases; junction bases outside the gene matches: 12. The CDR3 contains 15 residues. Study results and caveats: CMV serostatus was the only recorded immune exposure for donors. Prediction of most subjects' HLA-A and HLA-B alleles by TCR beta sequences was reportedly accurate.

This sequence was found in a man in his forties or fifties in good health and CMV-seropositive. Sequencing was performed on PBMCs. The chain uses TRBV7-2 and TRBJ2-7; TRBD2 aligns across 8 bases. This CDR3 reads CASSSRGAGAVEQYF. CDR3 DNA: TGTGCCAGCAGCAGCAGGGGAGCGGGGGCCGTCGAGCAGTACTTC.